This T cell receptor (beta chain) was recorded in a study of cytomegalovirus exposure and HLA in healthy donors. Study conclusions and caveats: There was a cluster of highly shared sequence variants that was likely a sequencing artifact.

For this clone: The antigen remains unidentified.

Primers included in the PCR were 60 Vbeta and 13 Jbeta primers. The assay was immunoSEQ multiplex PCR, and TCRdb's table has in-frame clones only and misses some. The table records about 110,000 clones, over 60% of them present only once. CDR3 length: 16 residues. CDR1 is SGDLS and CDR2 is YYNGEE in the germline V gene. Trimming left V 0 bases short and J 0 bases short, with 13 bases between. The chain employs TRBV9 and TRBJ2-7; perhaps TRBD2 as D (6 bases). Sequences were obtained from PBMCs. The receptor's source is an older woman in good health and CMV-seropositive. This chain's CDR3 is CASSVARDSSSYEQYF. The CDR3 nucleotides read TGTGCCAGCAGCGTAGCCCGGGACTCAAGCTCCTACGAGCAGTACTTC. The entire variable domain, with the rest obtained from reference TRBV9 and TRBJ2-7, is as follows: DSGVTQTPKHLITATGQRVTLRCSPRSGDLSVYWYQQSLDQGLQFLIQYYNGEERAKGNILERFSAQQFPDLHSELNLSSLELGDSALYFCASSVARDSSSYEQYFGPGTRLTVT.